This TCR beta chain emerged from a study of CD4+ T cells in melanoma. V was cut by 10 bases and J by 4 bases, with 19 bases left in between. The germline gives CDR1 MNHEY, CDR2 SVGAGI. This CDR3 is 14 amino acids long. Only one count was recorded for this clone. Its antigen is undetermined. Study outcomes and limitations: In melanoma, neoantigen-specific CD4+ T cells reportedly differed in differentiation state. A reported correlation linked neoantigen-specific CD4+ T cells to CD8+, macrophage and B cell function.

Assay used: immunoSEQ multiplex PCR; TCRdb lists only in-frame clones, some missing. The data contain 10,000 to 12,000 clones, 50% to 75% of them seen just once; the ten biggest clones take up around an eighth. The material sequenced was cells from a culture (not recorded whether cultured in vitro). The receptor was derived from a human donor with melanoma. V is TRBV6-5 and J is TRBJ1-2, with D tentatively TRBD1 (5 bases). The CDR3 nucleotides read TGTGCCATCCGCCTCGAGGGGCGATCCTATGGCTACACCTTC. Amino acid sequence: CAIRLEGRSYGYTF.